The T cell receptor (beta chain) described here comes from a study of blood T cell repertoires in COVID-19. Study overall: Researchers got acute and convalescent COVID-19 samples from the United States, Italy and Spain. T cells, B-cell-depleted T cells, or PBMCs provided the cDNA or gDNA that served as material.

Authors' processing steps: Nucleated cell counts were estimated from reference gene primer amplification. Measured with immunoSEQ multiplex PCR; TCRdb has only the in-frame clones, and not every one. From that table come the V and J calls and clone size; the DNA was used to work out D and trimming. This repertoire shows 200,000 to 300,000 clones, approximately 86% found once; its top ten account for about 2.1%. This clonotype originated in a man aged 25-45 years with active or convalescent COVID-19. The sequencing sample was made of peripheral blood.

CDR3 nucleotides: TGTGCCAGCAGCGCCTCCGGGGATACGCAGTATTTT. This translates into CASSASGDTQYF. This sequence joins TRBV9 and TRBJ2-3, with D uncertain. V was cut by 3 bases and J by 6 bases, with 8 bases left in between. The CDR3 contains 12 residues. Germline-derived CDR1 and CDR2 are SGDLS and YYNGEE.